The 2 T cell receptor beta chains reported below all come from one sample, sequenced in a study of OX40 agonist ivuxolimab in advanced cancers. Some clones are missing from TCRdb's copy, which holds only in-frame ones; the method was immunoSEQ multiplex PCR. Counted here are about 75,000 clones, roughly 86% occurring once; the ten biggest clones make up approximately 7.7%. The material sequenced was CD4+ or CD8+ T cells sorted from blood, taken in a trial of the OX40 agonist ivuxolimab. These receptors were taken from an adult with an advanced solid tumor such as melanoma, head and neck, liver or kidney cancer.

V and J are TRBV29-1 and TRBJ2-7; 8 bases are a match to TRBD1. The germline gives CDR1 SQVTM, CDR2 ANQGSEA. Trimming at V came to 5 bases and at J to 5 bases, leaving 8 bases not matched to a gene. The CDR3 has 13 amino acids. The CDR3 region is CSVFGQGGHEQYF. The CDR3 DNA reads TGCAGCGTTTTCGGACAGGGAGGCCACGAGCAGTACTTC.

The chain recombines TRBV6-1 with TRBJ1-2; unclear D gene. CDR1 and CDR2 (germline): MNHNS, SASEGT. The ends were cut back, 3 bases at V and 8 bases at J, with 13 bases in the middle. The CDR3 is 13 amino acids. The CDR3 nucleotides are TGTGCCAGCAGTGAGTCCTCAATGGGCGGCTACACCTTC. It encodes CASSESSMGGYTF.